This entry features one TCR beta chain sequence. With a J-beta primer mix and a sample-barcoded 5' primer, a second PCR ran 7 to 11 cycles. TCRdb itself ran the 5' RACE reads through MiXCR, one entry per CDR3 protein. Of nearly 1 million distinct CDR3 sequences listed, roughly 50% are singletons. These data come from a study of blood T cells in healthy people across ages. Study as a whole: Template switching recovered approximately one barcoded beta molecule for every two T cells.

The ends were cut back, 2 bases at V and 2 bases at J, with 9 bases in the middle. The CDR3 runs to 15 residues. Germline V CDR1 and CDR2: MGHDK, SYGVNS. Sequencing was done on a sample of blood. This sequence joins TRBV25-1 and TRBJ2-2; D is unclear. The TCR originated in a woman aged 55-69 years in good health. The CDR3 here is CASSEGPINTGELFF. As DNA, the CDR3 is TGTGCCAGCAGTGAAGGGCCCATAAACACCGGGGAGCTGTTTTTT.